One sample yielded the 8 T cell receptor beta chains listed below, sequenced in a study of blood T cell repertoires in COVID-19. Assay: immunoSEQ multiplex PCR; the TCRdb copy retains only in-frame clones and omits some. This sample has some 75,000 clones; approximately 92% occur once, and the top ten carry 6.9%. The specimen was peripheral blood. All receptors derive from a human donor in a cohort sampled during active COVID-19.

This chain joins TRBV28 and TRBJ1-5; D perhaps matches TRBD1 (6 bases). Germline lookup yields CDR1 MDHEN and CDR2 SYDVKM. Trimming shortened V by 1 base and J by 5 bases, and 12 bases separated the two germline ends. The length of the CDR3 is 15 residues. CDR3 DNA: TGTGCCAGCAGTTTATCCCGGACAGTGGATCAGCCCCAGCATTTT. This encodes CASSLSRTVDQPQHF.

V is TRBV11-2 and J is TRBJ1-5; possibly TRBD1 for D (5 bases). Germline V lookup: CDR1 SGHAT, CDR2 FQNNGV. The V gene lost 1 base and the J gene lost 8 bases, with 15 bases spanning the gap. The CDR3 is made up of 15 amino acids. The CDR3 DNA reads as TGTGCCAGCAGCTTAGGCTTTGGCGGGGGGGAGCCCCAGCATTTT. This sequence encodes CASSLGFGGGEPQHF.

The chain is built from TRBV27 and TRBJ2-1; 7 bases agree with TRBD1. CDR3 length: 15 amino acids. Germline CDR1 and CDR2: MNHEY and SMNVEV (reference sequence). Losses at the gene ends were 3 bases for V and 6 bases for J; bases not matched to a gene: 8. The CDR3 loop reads CASSLGQRPGNEQFF. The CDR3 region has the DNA TGTGCCAGCAGTTTGGGACAGAGGCCTGGCAATGAGCAGTTCTTC.

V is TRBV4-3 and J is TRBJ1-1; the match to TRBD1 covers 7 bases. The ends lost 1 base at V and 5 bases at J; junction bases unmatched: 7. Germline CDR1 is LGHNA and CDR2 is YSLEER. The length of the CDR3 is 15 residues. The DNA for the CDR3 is TGCGCCAGCAGCCAAGGGGTTCAGGGGGGAACTGAAGCTTTCTTT. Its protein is CASSQGVQGGTEAFF.

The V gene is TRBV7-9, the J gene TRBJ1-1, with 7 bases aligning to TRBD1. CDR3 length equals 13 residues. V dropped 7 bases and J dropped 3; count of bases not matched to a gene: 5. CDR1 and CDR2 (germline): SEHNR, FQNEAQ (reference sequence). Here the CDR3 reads CASNRQGDTEAFF. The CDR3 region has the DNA TGTGCCAGCAACAGACAGGGTGACACTGAAGCTTTCTTT.

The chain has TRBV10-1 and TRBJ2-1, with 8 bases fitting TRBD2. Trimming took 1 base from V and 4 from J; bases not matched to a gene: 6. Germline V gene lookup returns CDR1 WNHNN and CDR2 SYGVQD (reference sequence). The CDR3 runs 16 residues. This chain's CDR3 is CASSEFTGGTYNEQFF. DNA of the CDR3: TGCGCCAGCAGTGAGTTTACGGGGGGGACTTACAATGAGCAGTTCTTC.

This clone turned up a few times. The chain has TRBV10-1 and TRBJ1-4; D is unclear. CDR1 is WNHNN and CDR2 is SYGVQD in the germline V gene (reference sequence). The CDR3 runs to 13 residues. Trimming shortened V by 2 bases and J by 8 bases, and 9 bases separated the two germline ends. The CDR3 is CASSEKAGEKLFF. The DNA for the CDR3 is TGCGCCAGCAGTGAGAAGGCGGGAGAAAAACTGTTTTTT.

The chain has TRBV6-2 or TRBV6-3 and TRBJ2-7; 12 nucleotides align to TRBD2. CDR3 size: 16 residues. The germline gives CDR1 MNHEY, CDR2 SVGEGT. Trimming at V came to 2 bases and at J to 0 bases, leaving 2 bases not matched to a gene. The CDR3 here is CASSYTSGGLSYEQYF. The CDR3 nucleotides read TGTGCCAGCAGTTACACTAGCGGGGGGCTCTCCTACGAGCAGTACTTC.